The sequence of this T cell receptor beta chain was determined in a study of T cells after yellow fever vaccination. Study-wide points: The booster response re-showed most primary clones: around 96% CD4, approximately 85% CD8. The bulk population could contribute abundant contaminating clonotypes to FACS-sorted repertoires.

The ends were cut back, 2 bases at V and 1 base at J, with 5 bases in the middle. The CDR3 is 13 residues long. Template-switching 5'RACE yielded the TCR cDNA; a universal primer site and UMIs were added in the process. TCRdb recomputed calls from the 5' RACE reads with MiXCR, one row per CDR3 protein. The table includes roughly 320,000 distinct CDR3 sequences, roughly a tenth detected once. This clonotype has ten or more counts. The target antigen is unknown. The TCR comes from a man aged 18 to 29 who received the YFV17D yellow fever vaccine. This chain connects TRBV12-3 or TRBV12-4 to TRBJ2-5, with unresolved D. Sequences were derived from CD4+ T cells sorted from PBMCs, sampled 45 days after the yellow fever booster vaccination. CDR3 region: CASSLNPQETQYF. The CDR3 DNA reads TGTGCCAGCAGTTTAAATCCCCAAGAGACCCAGTACTTC.